Below, one T cell receptor beta chain is given with its context. Its antigen is currently unknown. The sample is drawn from a study of cytomegalovirus exposure and HLA in healthy donors. Findings and limits, study-wide: When analyzed later, the rates of TCR association showed variation by HLA locus, with DRB1 the most and HLA-C the fewest.

Germline V lookup: CDR1 SNHLY, CDR2 FYNNEI. The CDR3 spans 14 residues. Trimming took off 7 bases at V and 4 bases at J, with 16 bases between the two ends. The primer mix had 60 Vbeta and 13 Jbeta primers. Method: immunoSEQ multiplex PCR; TCRdb's copy keeps in-frame clones and lacks some. The sample includes 200,000 to 250,000 clones, more than 75% of them seen just once. Sequenced input: PBMCs. The sequence derives from a woman in her thirties or forties in good health and CMV-seropositive. The rearrangement uses TRBV2 and TRBJ2-5; D may be TRBD1 (8 bases). CDR3 sequence reads: CASTIQGGRETQYF. For the CDR3, the DNA is TGTGCCAGCACCATACAGGGGGGGAGAGAGACCCAGTACTTC.